A selection of T cell receptor beta chains follows, all from one sample in a study of identifying expanded T cells in peripheral blood. Only in-frame clones appear in the TCRdb table, and some are missing; sequencing was by immunoSEQ multiplex PCR. Seen here are about 100,000 clones, more than 75% observed once, and the top ten hold 4.5% to 7%. Sample: blood. These receptors were taken from a person aged 18 to 70 in good health. Both conserved end residues are part of each CDR3. Each record gives: V gene, J gene, D gene, clone size, CDR3 protein, CDR3 DNA. The D gene is left open where the match is weak. Some rows mark clone size as missing; the rest say once, few, many or name a class of expanded clone.

V: TRBV11-2
J: TRBJ1-2
D: .
size: .
CDR3: CASSSTFNYGYTF
DNA: TGTGCCAGCAGCTCGACTTTTAACTATGGCTACACCTTC

V: TRBV4-1
J: TRBJ2-3
D: .
size: .
CDR3: CASSQLPPGTQADTQYF
DNA: TGCGCCAGCAGCCAACTACCGCCGGGGACTCAGGCAGATACGCAGTATTTT

V: TRBV29-1
J: TRBJ2-1
D: .
size: .
CDR3: CSYDSYNEQFF
DNA: TGCAGCTATGACTCCTACAATGAGCAGTTCTTC

V: TRBV6-5
J: TRBJ1-6
D: .
size: .
CDR3: CASSRDKHGDSPLHF
DNA: TGTGCCAGCAGTAGGGACAAACACGGAGATTCACCCCTCCACTTT

V: TRBV7-2
J: TRBJ2-4
D: .
size: once
CDR3: CASSLGHEIAKNIQYF
DNA: TGTGCCAGCAGCTTAGGCCACGAGATAGCCAAAAACATTCAGTACTTC

V: TRBV2
J: TRBJ1-1
D: .
size: .
CDR3: CASNPTFRRGTEAFF
DNA: TGTGCCAGCAATCCTACCTTCAGGAGGGGGACTGAAGCTTTCTTT

V: TRBV7-9
J: TRBJ2-1
D: TRBD1
size: .
CDR3: CASSPRGTGDNEQFF
DNA: TGTGCCAGCAGCCCCAGAGGGACAGGGGACAATGAGCAGTTCTTC

V: TRBV21-1
J: TRBJ1-2
D: .
size: .
CDR3: CASSYLRRGSNYGYTF
DNA: TGTGCCAGCAGCTACCTCCGCAGGGGGTCCAACTATGGCTACACCTTC

V: TRBV6-4
J: TRBJ2-3
D: .
size: .
CDR3: CASSDSTTDTQYF
DNA: TGTGCCAGCAGTGACTCCACGACAGATACGCAGTATTTT

V: TRBV6-5
J: TRBJ2-7
D: .
size: .
CDR3: CASRPRLTHSYEQYF
DNA: TGTGCCAGCAGACCTCGACTCACTCACTCCTACGAGCAGTACTTC

V: TRBV5-4
J: TRBJ1-1
D: .
size: .
CDR3: CASSYDGRRATEAFF
DNA: TGTGCCAGCAGCTACGACGGACGACGCGCCACTGAAGCTTTCTTT

V: TRBV7-7
J: TRBJ2-5
D: TRBD1
size: .
CDR3: CASSSTGGRETQYF
DNA: TGTGCCAGCAGCTCCACAGGGGGCAGGGAGACCCAGTACTTC

V: TRBV6-5
J: TRBJ1-4
D: TRBD1
size: .
CDR3: CASSYSRTGLGKLFF
DNA: TGTGCCAGCAGTTACTCGCGGACAGGGCTGGGGAAACTGTTTTTT

V: TRBV7-7
J: TRBJ2-1
D: .
size: .
CDR3: CASSLDNYNEQFF
DNA: TGTGCCAGCAGCTTGGACAACTACAATGAGCAGTTCTTC

V: TRBV27
J: TRBJ1-6
D: TRBD1
size: .
CDR3: CASSRDRGRGLAANSPLHF
DNA: TGTGCCAGCAGTCGTGACAGGGGGCGAGGTTTGGCGGCGAATTCACCCCTCCACTTT

V: TRBV6-6
J: TRBJ1-2
D: .
size: once
CDR3: CASTRVGALGGYTF
DNA: TGTGCCAGCACCCGGGTAGGGGCTTTGGGTGGCTACACCTTC

V: TRBV27
J: TRBJ2-5
D: .
size: .
CDR3: CASSLERKETQYF
DNA: TGTGCCAGCAGTTTAGAGAGGAAAGAGACCCAGTACTTC

V: TRBV4-3
J: TRBJ2-2
D: TRBD2
size: .
CDR3: CASSQDFASGVTGELFF
DNA: TGCGCCAGCAGCCAAGATTTCGCTAGCGGGGTGACCGGGGAGCTGTTTTTT

V: TRBV29-1
J: TRBJ1-5
D: .
size: .
CDR3: CSVVFDSNQPQHF
DNA: TGCAGCGTTGTGTTTGATAGCAATCAGCCCCAGCATTTT

V: TRBV19
J: TRBJ1-3
D: .
size: few
CDR3: CASRVGNTIYF
DNA: TGTGCCAGTAGAGTGGGGAACACCATATATTTT

V: TRBV2
J: TRBJ1-6
D: TRBD1
size: few
CDR3: CASSDKTGDSPLHF
DNA: TGTGCCAGCAGTGATAAAACAGGGGATTCACCCCTCCACTTT

V: TRBV19
J: TRBJ2-6
D: TRBD1
size: .
CDR3: CASSIGDRGSTGANVLTF
DNA: TGTGCCAGTAGTATAGGGGACAGGGGATCCACTGGGGCCAACGTCCTGACTTTC

V: TRBV2
J: TRBJ1-1
D: .
size: .
CDR3: CASGSFKNTEAFF
DNA: TGTGCCAGTGGTTCCTTTAAGAACACTGAAGCTTTCTTT

V: TRBV5-1
J: TRBJ1-1
D: .
size: .
CDR3: CASSPGPSNTEAFF
DNA: TGCGCCAGCAGCCCCGGGCCCTCGAACACTGAAGCTTTCTTT

V: TRBV5-6
J: TRBJ1-6
D: .
size: .
CDR3: CASSLVGSPRNSPLHF
DNA: TGTGCCAGCAGCTTGGTAGGCAGTCCGAGGAATTCACCCCTCCACTTT

V: TRBV4-1
J: TRBJ1-5
D: .
size: .
CDR3: CASSPYPSSSNQPQHF
DNA: TGCGCCAGCAGCCCGTACCCTTCCTCTAGCAATCAGCCCCAGCATTTT

V: TRBV4-1
J: TRBJ1-2
D: TRBD1
size: .
CDR3: CASSQDVSRSTGLGYTF
DNA: TGCGCCAGCAGCCAAGATGTTTCGCGTTCGACAGGGTTAGGCTACACCTTC

V: TRBV6-6
J: TRBJ1-2
D: TRBD1
size: .
CDR3: CASRQGGDYGYTF
DNA: TGTGCCAGCAGGCAGGGGGGGGACTATGGCTACACCTTC

V: TRBV7-9
J: TRBJ1-1
D: .
size: .
CDR3: CASSLSGTTEAFF
DNA: TGTGCCAGCAGCTTGAGTGGGACCACTGAAGCTTTCTTT

V: TRBV6-5
J: TRBJ2-3
D: TRBD1
size: .
CDR3: CASSSEGARGTDTQYF
DNA: TGTGCCAGCAGTTCTGAGGGGGCGCGGGGCACAGATACGCAGTATTTT

V: TRBV18
J: TRBJ2-7
D: TRBD1
size: once
CDR3: CASSLRDSAYEQYF
DNA: TGTGCCAGCTCACTCCGGGACAGCGCCTACGAGCAGTACTTC

V: TRBV2
J: TRBJ2-3
D: TRBD2
size: .
CDR3: CASSESPWVAGGTDTQYF
DNA: TGTGCCAGCAGTGAATCCCCCTGGGTAGCGGGGGGCACAGATACGCAGTATTTT

V: TRBV30
J: TRBJ1-6
D: .
size: .
CDR3: CAWSATAALHF
DNA: TGTGCCTGGAGTGCGACAGCAGCCCTCCACTTT

V: TRBV7-3
J: TRBJ2-3
D: .
size: .
CDR3: CASSDTHSGLHTDTQYF
DNA: TGTGCCAGCAGCGACACTCATAGCGGACTTCACACAGATACGCAGTATTTT

V: TRBV19
J: TRBJ1-6
D: .
size: .
CDR3: CASSPQTATSSYNSPLHF
DNA: TGTGCCAGTAGTCCTCAGACAGCGACGAGCTCCTATAATTCACCCCTCCACTTT

V: TRBV10-3
J: TRBJ1-5
D: .
size: .
CDR3: CAISEGFASQPQHF
DNA: TGTGCCATCAGTGAAGGCTTCGCGAGTCAGCCCCAGCATTTT

V: TRBV6-1
J: TRBJ2-2
D: .
size: .
CDR3: CASSGPGKTPNTGELFF
DNA: TGTGCCAGCAGTGGGCCGGGCAAGACACCGAACACCGGGGAGCTGTTTTTT

V: TRBV5-8
J: TRBJ1-2
D: TRBD1
size: .
CDR3: CASSLAFGPGQGLGSTGYTF
DNA: TGTGCCAGCAGCTTGGCCTTCGGTCCGGGACAGGGCCTCGGATCCACAGGCTACACCTTC

V: TRBV6-1
J: TRBJ1-6
D: .
size: .
CDR3: CASRENGPSPLHF
DNA: TGTGCCAGCAGGGAAAATGGTCCCTCACCCCTCCACTTT

V: TRBV7-2
J: TRBJ1-2
D: TRBD1
size: few
CDR3: CASSFSVQGGGYTF
DNA: TGTGCCAGCAGCTTTTCGGTACAGGGGGGCGGCTACACCTTC

V: TRBV6-5
J: TRBJ2-1
D: TRBD2
size: .
CDR3: CASRAGLAWNEQFF
DNA: TGTGCCAGCAGGGCGGGACTAGCGTGGAATGAGCAGTTCTTC

V: TRBV11-2
J: TRBJ2-3
D: .
size: .
CDR3: CASSARTRDTQYF
DNA: TGTGCCAGCAGCGCCCGTACCCGAGATACGCAGTATTTT

V: TRBV7-8
J: TRBJ1-2
D: .
size: .
CDR3: CASSLVLISNPNYGYTF
DNA: TGTGCCAGCAGCTTAGTTTTGATATCCAATCCCAACTATGGCTACACCTTC

V: TRBV11-2
J: TRBJ1-6
D: .
size: once
CDR3: CASSSNYNSPLHF
DNA: TGTGCCAGCAGCTCAAATTATAATTCACCCCTCCACTTT

V: TRBV19
J: TRBJ1-2
D: TRBD1
size: once
CDR3: CASSIGGQGHGYTF
DNA: TGTGCCAGTAGTATAGGGGGACAGGGCCACGGCTACACCTTC

V: TRBV5-1
J: TRBJ2-7
D: .
size: .
CDR3: CASSLLDDEQYF
DNA: TGCGCCAGCAGCTTGCTAGATGACGAGCAGTACTTC

V: TRBV30
J: TRBJ2-7
D: .
size: once
CDR3: CACSFSGDGEQYF
DNA: TGTGCCTGTTCCTTCTCGGGGGACGGGGAGCAGTACTTC

V: TRBV18
J: TRBJ2-5
D: TRBD1
size: .
CDR3: CASSPDRGEETQYF
DNA: TGTGCCAGCTCACCCGACAGGGGTGAAGAGACCCAGTACTTC

V: TRBV5-1
J: TRBJ2-5
D: TRBD2
size: .
CDR3: CASSLGTSSEETQYF
DNA: TGCGCCAGCAGCCTTGGGACTAGTAGCGAAGAGACCCAGTACTTC

V: TRBV2
J: TRBJ2-4
D: .
size: .
CDR3: CASRATSSTGNIQYF
DNA: TGTGCCAGCAGGGCGACGTCGTCGACGGGAAACATTCAGTACTTC

V: TRBV30
J: TRBJ2-6
D: .
size: .
CDR3: CAWEAQRLFSGANVLTF
DNA: TGTGCCTGGGAGGCCCAGCGTCTATTCTCTGGGGCCAACGTCCTGACTTTC

V: TRBV30
J: TRBJ1-5
D: .
size: .
CDR3: CAWSGTEWGPQHF
DNA: TGTGCCTGGAGTGGGACGGAGTGGGGGCCCCAGCATTTT

V: TRBV18
J: TRBJ1-1
D: .
size: .
CDR3: CASSPSLGLRDNTEAFF
DNA: TGTGCCAGCTCACCATCATTAGGGTTACGTGATAACACTGAAGCTTTCTTT

V: TRBV4-3
J: TRBJ1-1
D: TRBD1
size: once
CDR3: CASSRSYPGQASMNTEAFF
DNA: TGCGCCAGCAGCCGCAGCTATCCGGGACAGGCCTCTATGAACACTGAAGCTTTCTTT